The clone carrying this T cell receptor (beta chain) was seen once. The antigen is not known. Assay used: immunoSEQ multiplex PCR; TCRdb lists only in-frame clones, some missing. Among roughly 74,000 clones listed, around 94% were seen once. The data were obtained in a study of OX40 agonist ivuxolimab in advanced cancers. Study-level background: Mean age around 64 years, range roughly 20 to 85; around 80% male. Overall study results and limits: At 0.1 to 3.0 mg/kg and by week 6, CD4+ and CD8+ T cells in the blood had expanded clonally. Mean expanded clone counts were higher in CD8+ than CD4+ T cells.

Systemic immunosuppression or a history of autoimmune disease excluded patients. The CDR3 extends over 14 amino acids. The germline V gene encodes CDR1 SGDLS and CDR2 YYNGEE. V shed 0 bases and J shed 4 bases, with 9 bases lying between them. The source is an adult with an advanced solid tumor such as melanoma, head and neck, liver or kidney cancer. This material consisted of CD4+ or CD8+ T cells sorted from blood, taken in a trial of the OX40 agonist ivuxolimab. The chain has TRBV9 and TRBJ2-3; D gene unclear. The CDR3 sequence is CASSVASSPDTQYF. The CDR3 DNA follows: TGTGCCAGCAGCGTAGCTAGTTCTCCAGATACGCAGTATTTT.